Listed below are T cell receptor beta chains from one sample, sequenced in a study of blood T cell repertoires in COVID-19. Generated by immunoSEQ multiplex PCR, the TCRdb table keeps only in-frame clones and is missing some. The repertoire holds approximately 290,000 clones, with approximately 85% as singletons. Sequenced: PBMCs or T cells enriched from blood (not recorded which). The receptors shown here come from a woman between 25 and 40 years old who had recovered from COVID-19. The CDR3 runs from the conserved cysteine through the conserved F or W. A D gene is named only where the DNA matches it firmly. Size tells how often a clone was seen (once, few, many) or the class of an expanded clone, and some rows leave it out.

d_call: -; j_call: TRBJ2-1; clone_size: -; v_call: TRBV27; cdr3_aa: CASSLLNEQFF; cdr3_nt: TGTGCCAGCAGTCTGCTAAATGAGCAGTTCTTC
d_call: TRBD1; j_call: TRBJ1-5; clone_size: once; v_call: TRBV28; cdr3_aa: CASSLDRGNSNQPQHF; cdr3_nt: TGTGCCAGCAGTTTAGACAGGGGAAATAGCAATCAGCCCCAGCATTTT
d_call: -; j_call: TRBJ1-5; clone_size: -; v_call: TRBV7-9; cdr3_aa: CASSLQSAGKGNQPQHF; cdr3_nt: TGTGCCAGCAGCTTACAATCCGCAGGGAAGGGCAATCAGCCCCAGCATTTT
d_call: TRBD2; j_call: TRBJ2-2; clone_size: -; v_call: TRBV4-2; cdr3_aa: CASSRGGGGNTGELFF; cdr3_nt: TGTGCCAGCAGCCGCGGCGGGGGTGGGAACACCGGGGAGCTGTTTTTT
d_call: TRBD1; j_call: TRBJ2-7; clone_size: once; v_call: TRBV18; cdr3_aa: CASSPRDRPVKGEQYF; cdr3_nt: TGTGCCAGCTCACCAAGGGACAGGCCGGTCAAGGGCGAGCAGTACTTC
d_call: TRBD1; j_call: TRBJ1-2; clone_size: -; v_call: TRBV28; cdr3_aa: CASTVTGSTGGYTF; cdr3_nt: TGTGCCAGCACCGTGACAGGGTCGACGGGAGGCTACACCTTC
d_call: -; j_call: TRBJ1-5; clone_size: -; v_call: TRBV18; cdr3_aa: CASSPAGDNQPQHF; cdr3_nt: TGTGCCAGCTCACCGGCAGGGGACAATCAGCCCCAGCATTTT
d_call: -; j_call: TRBJ1-1; clone_size: once; v_call: TRBV5-4; cdr3_aa: CASSPRSTPDTEAFF; cdr3_nt: TGTGCCAGCAGCCCCAGGTCGACCCCGGACACTGAAGCTTTCTTT
d_call: -; j_call: TRBJ1-1; clone_size: -; v_call: TRBV5-1; cdr3_aa: CASSSTGAAFF; cdr3_nt: TGCGCCAGCAGCAGTACTGGGGCAGCTTTCTTT
d_call: -; j_call: TRBJ2-7; clone_size: -; v_call: TRBV11-2; cdr3_aa: CASSFLENHYEQYF; cdr3_nt: TGTGCCAGCAGCTTCTTGGAGAATCACTACGAGCAGTACTTC
d_call: TRBD2; j_call: TRBJ2-2; clone_size: -; v_call: TRBV9; cdr3_aa: CASSIQGTSGRELFF; cdr3_nt: TGTGCCAGCAGCATACAAGGGACTAGCGGGCGGGAGCTGTTTTTT
d_call: -; j_call: TRBJ1-3; clone_size: -; v_call: TRBV6-1; cdr3_aa: CASSEWANSGNTIYF; cdr3_nt: TGTGCCAGCAGTGAGTGGGCAAACTCTGGAAACACCATATATTTT
d_call: TRBD1; j_call: TRBJ2-2; clone_size: once; v_call: TRBV18; cdr3_aa: CASSPPSIPGGVGELFF; cdr3_nt: TGTGCCAGCTCACCACCGTCTATCCCAGGGGGCGTCGGGGAGCTGTTTTTT
d_call: -; j_call: TRBJ2-1; clone_size: -; v_call: TRBV27; cdr3_aa: CQSSGAVSYNEQFF; cdr3_nt: TGCCAATCAAGTGGGGCCGTCTCCTACAATGAGCAGTTCTTC
d_call: -; j_call: TRBJ1-6; clone_size: -; v_call: TRBV28; cdr3_aa: CASRPTGIYNSPLHF; cdr3_nt: TGTGCCAGCAGGCCGACAGGAATTTATAATTCACCCCTCCACTTT
d_call: -; j_call: TRBJ2-2; clone_size: once; v_call: TRBV28; cdr3_aa: CASRVPGTTGELFF; cdr3_nt: TGTGCCAGCAGGGTCCCAGGAACCACCGGGGAGCTGTTTTTT
d_call: -; j_call: TRBJ1-2; clone_size: few; v_call: TRBV11-2; cdr3_aa: CASSLDLRGNYGYTF; cdr3_nt: TGTGCCAGCAGCTTAGATCTGAGGGGGAACTATGGCTACACCTTC